These 12 T cell receptor beta chains originate from one sample sequenced in a study of response to subunit inactivated influenza vaccine. TCRdb used MiXCR to reprocess the RT-PCR reads, holding one entry per CDR3 protein. The top ten hold about an eighth of the sample, which has about 160,000 distinct CDR3 sequences, about 11% seen once. Sequencing was performed on non-naive T cells sorted from PBMCs, taken about 40 days after vaccination. These receptors all stem from a man aged 50-59 years who received an inactivated influenza vaccine.

In its sample, this clonotype was seen many times. The V call is TRBV7-8, the J call TRBJ1-1, with a possible D match to TRBD1 (5 bases). This CDR3 has 17 amino acids. Germline V gene data show CDR1 as SGHVS and CDR2 as FQNEAQ. The V and J ends lost 0 bases and 0 bases respectively, with 14 bases between them. This CDR3 is CASSLAGSGSMNTEAFF. CDR3 bases: TGTGCCAGCAGCTTAGCTGGGTCAGGGAGTATGAACACTGAAGCTTTCTTT.

This clonotype was detected many times. CDR3 protein: CASSQYQGDSLHF. The CDR3 DNA sequence: TGTGCCAGCAGCCAATATCAGGGTGACTCCCTCCACTTT. The chain combines TRBV4-2 with TRBJ1-6; TRBD1 might be the D (5 bases). The CDR3 is made up of 13 amino acids. V was shortened by 2 bases and J by 14 bases, with 13 bases between the two germline ends. In germline, CDR1 is LGHNA, CDR2 YNFKEQ.

Notes on this clonotype: The junction differs from germline at one of its ends, possibly a read error. The rearrangement links TRBV9 to TRBJ2-7; 7 bases agree with TRBD2. The CDR3 totals 14 residues. The germline V gene encodes CDR1 SGDLS and CDR2 YYNGEE. CDR3 loop: CASSDGRGVDEQYF. CDR3 nucleotide sequence: TGCGCCAGCAGCGATGGGAGGGGAGTTGACGAGCAGTACTTC. Variable domain in full (rest from reference TRBV9 and TRBJ2-7): DSGVTQTPKHLITATGQRVTLRCSPRSGDLSVYWYQQSLDQGLQFLIQYYNGEERAKGNILERFSAQQFPDLHSELNLSSLELGDSALYFCASSDGRGVDEQYFGPGTRLTVT.

This clonotype has a count of ten or more. At one end, the junction sequence differs from germline, possibly due to a read error. The chain carries TRBV20-1 and TRBJ2-3, with 11 bases fitting TRBD2. Germline V gene sequence: CDR1 DFQATT, CDR2 SNEGSKA (reference sequence). CDR3 size: 12 residues. In nucleotides, the CDR3 is TGCAGTCCTAGCGGGAGGACAGATACGCAGTATTTT. It translates to CSPSGRTDTQYF.

This clonotype was seen ten or more times. The rearrangement uses TRBV12-3 or TRBV12-4 and TRBJ2-4; 10 bases match TRBD2. With V trimmed by 4 bases and J by 16 bases, 7 bases remained unmatched. CDR3 length: 12 amino acids. The CDR3 loop reads CASSSGLAEAYF. The CDR3 nucleotides read TGTGCCAGCAGTTCCGGACTAGCGGAAGCTTACTTC.

This clonotype was seen many times. This chain uses TRBV6-2 or TRBV6-3 with TRBJ2-7; tentatively, D is TRBD2 (5 bases). The CDR3 consists of 15 residues. Germline V CDR1 and CDR2: MNHEY, SVGEGT. Trimming took 5 bases from V and 11 from J, leaving 25 bases between them. Here the CDR3 DNA reads TGTGCCAGCAGTCCATCGGAGGCCCCGCTATCGAGGGAGTACTTC. It codes for CASSPSEAPLSREYF.

Only a few counts were recorded for this clonotype. The chain employs TRBV7-9 and TRBJ1-2, with D possibly matching TRBD1 (6 bases). Per germline, CDR1 SEHNR and CDR2 FQNEAQ (reference sequence). V was cut by 4 bases and J by 4 bases, with 13 bases left in between. The CDR3 totals 14 residues. The CDR3 DNA follows: TGTGCCAGCAGCTCACCGGGGGCGATCTATGGCTACACCTTC. Protein sequence: CASSSPGAIYGYTF. The variable domain in full, with the rest retrieved from reference TRBV7-9 and TRBJ1-2, is DTGVSQNPRHKITKRGQNVTFRCDPISEHNRLYWYRQTLGQGPEFLTYFQNEAQLEKSRLLSDRFSAERPKGSFSTLEIQRTEQGDSAMYLCASSSPGAIYGYTFGSGTRLTVV.

This clonotype was seen many times. The chain joins TRBV29-1 to TRBJ2-3; D unresolved. The CDR3 is 14 amino acids. V lost 1 base and J 0 bases, leaving 8 bases between the germline ends. The V gene's germline CDR1 is SQVTM and CDR2 ANQGSEA. The CDR3 DNA is TGCAGCGTTGAAGGCCTGGGTAGCACAGATACGCAGTATTTT. Amino acid sequence: CSVEGLGSTDTQYF.

V is TRBV29-1 and J is TRBJ2-5, with 9 bases that match TRBD1. The CDR3 totals 15 residues. V dropped 4 bases and J dropped 7; count of bases not matched to a gene: 13. The V gene's germline CDR1 is SQVTM and CDR2 ANQGSEA. CDR3: CSVALGQGNLGTQYF. CDR3 sequence (DNA): TGCAGCGTTGCCCTAGGACAGGGGAACTTAGGGACCCAGTACTTC.

V is TRBV5-1 and J is TRBJ1-1; D gene ambiguous. The ends were cut back, 4 bases at V and 6 bases at J, with 19 bases in the middle. Per the germline V gene, CDR1 is SGHRS and CDR2 is YFSETQ. The CDR3 has 15 amino acids. CDR3 in DNA: TGCGCCAGCAGCCGAGACGCTCACGGAGTCTCTGAAGCTTTCTTT. Its translation is CASSRDAHGVSEAFF.

This clonotype was detected a few times. V is TRBV20-1 and J is TRBJ2-5, with D hard to call. The CDR3 runs 13 residues. Between the trimmed V and J ends, which lost 4 bases and 3 bases, there was a span of 12 bases. The germline gives CDR1 DFQATT, CDR2 SNEGSKA (reference sequence). The CDR3 region is CSAMRTEKETQYF. The CDR3 nucleotides are TGCAGTGCTATGCGTACGGAGAAAGAGACCCAGTACTTC.

The chain combines TRBV6-2 or TRBV6-3 with TRBJ1-5; D remains ambiguous. V was trimmed by 4 bases and J by 7 bases, leaving 14 bases between them. This CDR3 region has 14 residues. The V gene's germline CDR1 is MNHEY and CDR2 SVGEGT. This CDR3 is CASSSPTGNQPQHF. The CDR3 nucleotides read TGTGCCAGCAGTTCCCCTACGGGGAACCAGCCCCAGCATTTT.